These 32 T cell receptor beta chains share one sample of origin, sequenced in a study of T cell changes during pregnancy in multiple sclerosis. Clones were read by immunoSEQ multiplex PCR, and TCRdb kept only the in-frame ones, dropping some. The table has tens of thousands of clones, 80% to 95% seen once. This sample comprised peripheral blood, obtained after pregnancy. The receptors here all came from a female donor with multiple sclerosis, enrolled in a pregnancy study.

The chain carries TRBV2 and TRBJ2-7; D remains unclear. Trimming cost V 1 base and J 2 bases, with 9 bases left between them. Germline lookup yields CDR1 SNHLY and CDR2 FYNNEI. This CDR3 contains 14 residues. The CDR3: CASSEGGSAYEQYF. The CDR3 DNA reads TGTGCCAGCAGTGAAGGCGGCTCAGCCTACGAGCAGTACTTC.

This chain joins TRBV7-3 and TRBJ2-1, with 8 bases aligning to TRBD2. V lost 5 bases and J lost 10; bases outside the gene matches: 16. Germline lookup yields CDR1 SGHTA and CDR2 FQGTGA. This CDR3 contains 16 residues. The CDR3 here is CASSPSLGLGFAEQFF. CDR3 bases: TGTGCCAGCAGCCCAAGTCTGGGACTAGGTTTTGCGGAGCAGTTCTTC.

DNA of the CDR3: TGTGCCAGCAGATCGCGGGGGGTCACCTCGGGTGGCTACACCTTC. Translating it yields CASRSRGVTSGGYTF. This chain uses TRBV5-4 with TRBJ1-2; weak D call: TRBD1 (5 bases). The CDR3 has 15 residues. Germline V gene data show CDR1 as SGHNT and CDR2 as YYREEE (reference sequence). V lost 5 bases and J lost 7, with 21 bases in between.

V and J are TRBV7-2 and TRBJ2-7; 9 positions match TRBD1. The germline V gene has CDR1 SGHTA and CDR2 FQGNSA. V dropped 3 bases and J dropped 2; count of bases not matched to a gene: 2. CDR3 size: 14 residues. The DNA of the CDR3 is TGTGCCAGCAGCTTGCGGACAGGGGCCTACGAGCAGTACTTC. Translation: CASSLRTGAYEQYF.

The CDR3 nucleotides read TGTGCCAGCAGCCCCCCACCCGGGACTAGCGGGGACAATGAGCAGTTCTTC. This sequence encodes CASSPPPGTSGDNEQFF. J is TRBJ2-1 and V is TRBV9, with 13 bases matching TRBD2. The length of the CDR3 is 17 residues. From germline, CDR1 is SGDLS and CDR2 YYNGEE. The ends lost 4 bases at V and 5 bases at J; junction bases unmatched: 9.

The chain joins TRBV19 to TRBJ1-1; a possible D gene is TRBD1 (5 bases). V lost 10 bases, J lost 6 bases, and 12 bases lay in between. Per the germline V gene, CDR1 is LNHDA and CDR2 is SQIVND (reference sequence). CDR3 size: 11 residues. The CDR3 nucleotides are TGTGCCACCCGGGGGGGATCTGAAGCTTTCTTT. Its protein product is CATRGGSEAFF.

The chain uses TRBV5-4 and TRBJ2-5; tentatively, D is TRBD2 (5 bases). The V gene lost 0 bases and the J gene lost 4 bases, with 19 bases spanning the gap. This CDR3 spans 17 amino acids. Looked up from germline, CDR1 is SGHNT and CDR2 is YYREEE (reference sequence). CDR3 region: CASSLALSSEGGETQYF. Written as DNA, the CDR3 is TGTGCCAGCAGCTTGGCTCTCTCCAGTGAGGGTGGAGAGACCCAGTACTTC.

V gene TRBV7-2 combines with J gene TRBJ2-5; TRBD2 matches at 13 bases. CDR3 length: 17 amino acids. V lost 5 bases, J lost 5 bases, and 11 bases stayed unmatched. Germline CDR1 is SGHTA and CDR2 is FQGNSA. CDR3 residues: CASSIRTSGGLAETQYF. CDR3 sequence (DNA): TGTGCCAGCAGCATTCGGACTAGCGGGGGTTTAGCGGAGACCCAGTACTTC.

The chain joins TRBV6-5 to TRBJ2-7; 11 positions agree with TRBD1. The CDR3 sequence is 14 residues long. V shed 4 bases and J 4 bases; nucleotides not matched to a gene: 3. Germline V gene lookup returns CDR1 MNHEY and CDR2 SVGAGI. In nucleotides, the CDR3 is TGTGCCAGCAGTTCCGGACAGGGGGCTTACGAGCAGTACTTC. It translates to CASSSGQGAYEQYF.

The chain links TRBV6-5 to TRBJ2-7; D possibly corresponds to TRBD2 (5 bases). V shed 6 bases and J shed 1 base, with 13 bases lying between them. The CDR3 spans 14 residues. Germline lookup yields CDR1 MNHEY and CDR2 SVGAGI. CDR3 protein: CASRPQRDSYEQYF. DNA of the CDR3: TGTGCCAGCAGGCCCCAGAGGGATTCCTACGAGCAGTACTTC.

This chain links TRBV5-8 with TRBJ2-7; D perhaps matches TRBD2 (6 bases). The CDR3 totals 16 residues. The V end was cut by 6 bases, the J end by 0 bases, with 19 bases between. The germline CDR1 and CDR2 sequences are SGHTS and YDEGEE. In nucleotides, the CDR3 is TGTGCCAGCACCGATATTCGGGAGTCTCTCTCCTACGAGCAGTACTTC. This encodes CASTDIRESLSYEQYF.

This rearrangement joins TRBV4-2 to TRBJ1-5; the match to TRBD1 covers 7 bases. Unmatched junction bases numbered 5, after V lost 4 bases and J lost 5 bases. The CDR3 contains 14 residues. The V gene's germline CDR1 is LGHNA and CDR2 YNFKEQ. The CDR3 DNA follows: TGTGCCAGCAGCCCGAGACAGGGTGATCAGCCCCAGCATTTT. Its translation is CASSPRQGDQPQHF.

The V call is TRBV7-2, the J call TRBJ2-4; D is unclear. CDR3 length: 16 residues. Trimming removed 5 bases at V and 3 bases at J, with 17 bases between. The germline gives CDR1 SGHTA, CDR2 FQGNSA. Here the CDR3 DNA reads TGTGCCAGCAGCGACTCACGCGACCGGGTCAAAAACATTCAGTACTTC. It specifies CASSDSRDRVKNIQYF.

This clone is a singleton in its sample. The J gene is TRBJ1-2, the V gene TRBV19; D unclear. The CDR3 extends over 13 amino acids. Germline V gives CDR1 LNHDA, CDR2 SQIVND (reference sequence). V lost 10 bases and J 5 bases, leaving 17 bases between the germline ends. The CDR3 loop is CATAQYTPYGYTF. In nucleotides, the CDR3 is TGTGCCACCGCCCAGTACACGCCGTATGGCTACACCTTC.

In its sample, this clone was seen once. The chain carries TRBV2 and TRBJ1-2; D not resolved. Germline lookup yields CDR1 SNHLY and CDR2 FYNNEI. The CDR3 covers 12 residues. V lost 7 bases and J lost 5, with 11 bases in between. Here the CDR3 DNA reads TGTGCCAGCATGAGGAGAGGGTATGGCTACACCTTC. Residues: CASMRRGYGYTF. Drawing the rest from reference TRBV2 and TRBJ1-2, the complete variable domain is EPEVTQTPSHQVTQMGQEVILRCVPISNHLYFYWYRQILGQKVEFLVSFYNNEISEKSEIFDDQFSVERPDGSNFTLKIRSTKLEDSAMYFCASMRRGYGYTFGSGTRLTVV.

This clone was seen just once. This chain uses TRBV6-5 with TRBJ1-2; 9 bases line up with TRBD1. V gave up 6 bases and J gave up 7 bases; unmatched junction bases: 6. The CDR3 spans 13 residues. Germline CDR1 MNHEY, CDR2 SVGAGI. As DNA, the CDR3 is TGTGCCAGCAGCTCGGGACAGGGACTTGGCTACACCTTC. Translating it yields CASSSGQGLGYTF.

The sample holds one count of this clone. The CDR3 DNA reads TGTGCCAGCAGTCCCGGGACAGGGAATGAAAAACTGTTTTTT. Translated: CASSPGTGNEKLFF. The chain couples TRBV27 to TRBJ1-4; 9 bases align to TRBD1. V trimming: 5 bases; J trimming: 5 bases; junction bases outside the gene matches: 3. CDR1 MNHEY and CDR2 SMNVEV come from the germline V gene (reference sequence). The CDR3 sequence is 14 residues long.

The rearrangement joins TRBV9 to TRBJ2-3; 12 bases align to TRBD2. The CDR3 totals 17 residues. Germline V gene sequence: CDR1 SGDLS, CDR2 YYNGEE. Losses at the gene ends were 0 bases for V and 6 bases for J; bases not matched to a gene: 8. The CDR3 spells CASSVGPSGGAVDTQYF. CDR3 nucleotide sequence: TGTGCCAGCAGCGTAGGTCCTAGCGGGGGGGCGGTGGATACGCAGTATTTT.

This clone has just one count. The V call is TRBV19, the J call TRBJ1-5, with D unclear. The germline V and J ends were trimmed by 7 bases and 2 bases, with 15 bases remaining between them. CDR3 length equals 15 residues. In germline, CDR1 is LNHDA, CDR2 SQIVND (reference sequence). The CDR3 coding sequence is TGTGCCAGTAACTCCCAAGAAACAGGCAATCAGCCCCAGCATTTT. Amino acids: CASNSQETGNQPQHF.

The rearrangement joins TRBV13 to TRBJ2-3; no definite D call. The V end was cut by 4 bases, the J end by 6 bases, with 5 bases between. The CDR3 extends over 11 amino acids. In germline, CDR1 is PRHDT, CDR2 FYEKMQ (reference sequence). CDR3 protein: CASSYEDTQYF. CDR3 nucleotides: TGTGCCAGCAGCTACGAGGATACGCAGTATTTT.

This clone was recorded once. The chain uses TRBV27 and TRBJ2-1; D is possibly TRBD1 (6 bases). Looked up from germline, CDR1 is MNHEY and CDR2 is SMNVEV (reference sequence). With 6 bases removed from V and 4 bases from J, the gap between germline ends came to 16 bases. The CDR3 loop spans 15 amino acids. CDR3 sequence: CASSPLATGYNEQFF. The CDR3 coding sequence is TGTGCCAGCAGCCCATTGGCCACAGGGTACAATGAGCAGTTCTTC.

The rearrangement links TRBV28 to TRBJ1-5; D remains unclear. V lost 2 bases and J 3 bases, leaving 8 bases between the germline ends. Looked up from germline, CDR1 is MDHEN and CDR2 is SYDVKM. The CDR3 spans 14 residues. The CDR3 reads CASSLGRFNQPQHF. CDR3 nucleotides: TGTGCCAGCAGTTTAGGCAGGTTCAATCAGCCCCAGCATTTT.

This clone was counted a single time. The gene calls are TRBV9 and TRBJ2-7; the match to TRBD2 covers 14 bases. V lost 7 bases to trimming and J lost 5 bases; unmatched junction nucleotides: 5. Germline V CDR1 and CDR2: SGDLS, YYNGEE. The CDR3 sequence is 14 residues long. Here the CDR3 DNA reads TGTGCCAGCGGACTAGCGGGGGGTACGGACGAGCAGTACTTC. Amino acids: CASGLAGGTDEQYF.

The J gene is TRBJ2-6, the V gene TRBV6-1, with D perhaps matching TRBD2 (6 bases). This CDR3 has 16 amino acids. V was cut by 2 bases and J by 1 base, with 9 bases left in between. The V gene's germline CDR1 is MNHNS and CDR2 SASEGT. CDR3 nucleotides: TGTGCCAGCAGTGAAACTGGAGGGTCTGGGGCCAACGTCCTGACTTTC. This translates into CASSETGGSGANVLTF.

This clone was observed once. V usage is TRBV7-7 and J usage is TRBJ2-1, with D perhaps TRBD2 (5 bases). This CDR3 spans 14 amino acids. CDR1 and CDR2 (germline): SSHAT, FNYEAQ (reference sequence). V was clipped by 2 bases and J by 8 bases, with 13 bases between them. The CDR3 coding sequence is TGTGCCAGCAGCTTACTAGCCTCTTTCGATGAGCAGTTCTTC. Protein sequence: CASSLLASFDEQFF.

The rearrangement joins TRBV9 to TRBJ2-7; the match to TRBD1 covers 7 bases. Unmatched junction bases numbered 9, after V lost 3 bases and J lost 6 bases. Per germline, CDR1 SGDLS and CDR2 YYNGEE. The CDR3 loop spans 14 amino acids. The CDR3 here is CASSAGQVGFEQYF. DNA for the CDR3: TGTGCCAGCAGCGCCGGACAGGTGGGTTTCGAGCAGTACTTC.

J is TRBJ1-2 and V is TRBV5-4; D not certain. CDR1 and CDR2 from the germline V gene are SGHNT and YYREEE (reference sequence). Trimming took off 7 bases at V and 3 bases at J, with 10 bases between the two ends. CDR3 size: 12 residues. The CDR3 DNA sequence: TGTGCCAGCGGGTCCGGGGACTATGGCTACACCTTC. This codes for CASGSGDYGYTF.

The chain employs TRBV28 and TRBJ2-1; 11 positions agree with TRBD2. CDR3 length: 16 residues. CDR1 and CDR2 (germline): MDHEN, SYDVKM. J was trimmed by 5 bases and V by 5 bases; bases with no gene match: 8. CDR3 region: CASSLLAGGGNNEQFF. CDR3 DNA sequence: TGTGCCAGCAGTCTCCTAGCGGGGGGCGGGAACAATGAGCAGTTCTTC. Looking up the rest from reference TRBV28 and TRBJ2-1 gives the full variable domain: DVKVTQSSRYLVKRTGEKVFLECVQDMDHENMFWYRQDPGLGLRLIYFSYDVKMKEKGDIPEGYSVSREKKERFSLILESASTNQTSMYLCASSLLAGGGNNEQFFGPGTRLTVL.

The gene calls are TRBV11-3 and TRBJ2-1; 8 positions match TRBD2. V lost 5 bases to trimming and J lost 8 bases; unmatched junction nucleotides: 14. The CDR3 contains 16 residues. From germline, CDR1 is SGHNT and CDR2 YENEEA. Here the CDR3 DNA reads TGTGCCAGCAGCCACGGGGTCGGGGGGGGCAAAGATGAGCAGTTCTTC. Its protein is CASSHGVGGGKDEQFF. Supplemented by reference TRBV11-3 and TRBJ2-1, the full variable domain reads EAGVVQSPRYKIIEKKQPVAFWCNPISGHNTLYWYLQNLGQGPELLIRYENEEAVDDSQLPKDRFSAERLKGVDSTLKIQPAELGDSAVYLCASSHGVGGGKDEQFFGPGTRLTVL.

The gene calls are TRBV10-2 and TRBJ2-5; TRBD2 matches at 11 bases. The germline V gene encodes CDR1 WSHSY and CDR2 SAAADI. J gave up 4 bases and V 3 bases, and 13 bases lay outside the gene matches. This CDR3 spans 18 amino acids. As DNA, the CDR3 is TGCGCCAGCAGTGAAACCCGCCGTCTAGCGGGGGGCCGAGAGACCCAGTACTTC. This translates into CASSETRRLAGGRETQYF.

Here the CDR3 reads CASSSNRGRGIYGYTF. The CDR3 DNA follows: TGTGCCAGCAGCTCAAACAGGGGGCGAGGGATCTATGGCTACACCTTC. This chain links TRBV7-2 with TRBJ1-2; 9 nucleotides line up with TRBD1. From germline, CDR1 is SGHTA and CDR2 FQGNSA. This CDR3 region has 16 residues. The V gene end was trimmed by 4 bases and the J gene end by 4 bases; junction bases not matched to a gene: 10.

The gene calls are TRBV2 and TRBJ1-4, with no clear D. In germline, CDR1 is SNHLY, CDR2 FYNNEI. V was clipped by 3 bases and J by 6 bases, with 14 bases between them. This CDR3 is 15 amino acids long. CDR3 region: CASSERTGKYEKLFF. The DNA of the CDR3 is TGTGCCAGCAGTGAGAGAACGGGGAAATATGAAAAACTGTTTTTT.